These T cell receptor beta chains were read from a single sample in a study of cytomegalovirus exposure and HLA in healthy donors. TCRdb keeps only in-frame clones here, not all; method: immunoSEQ multiplex PCR. The data hold roughly 200,000 clones, with 77% observed a single time. The sequenced sample was PBMCs. These receptors came from a woman aged 25 to 39 in good health and CMV-seropositive. The CDR3 runs from the conserved cysteine through the conserved F or W.

>TRBV9|TRBJ2-3
CASSVAEYLGTDTQYF
>TRBV11-1|TRBJ1-1
CASGGGGTEAFF
>TRBV4-1|TRBJ2-2
CASSPRSDRFALFF
>TRBV6-6|TRBJ2-2
CASSSASGELFF
>TRBV6-1|TRBJ2-3
CASSAITTSPYRGTQYF
>TRBV6-1|TRBJ2-7
CASRTGTGVYEQYF
>TRBV6-5|TRBJ2-2
CASSYLSGGATGELFF
>TRBV5-1|TRBJ2-1
CASSLATLGTAYNEQFF
>TRBV28|TRBJ1-2
CASSPPPGYGYTF
>TRBV27|TRBJ2-7
CASSLTVALEQYF
>TRBV18|TRBJ1-2
CASSPNRQGKNYGYTF
>TRBV5-1|TRBJ2-1
CASSLLTPQGQFF
>TRBV6-1|TRBJ2-7
CASSELRYSAYEQYF
>TRBV11-2|TRBJ2-3
CASSLGFWGRADTDTQYF
>TRBV27|TRBJ2-7
CASSLAGATYEQYF
>TRBV27|TRBJ2-7
CASRLDRAYEQYF
>TRBV7-2|TRBJ2-5
CASSLVRTGGAETQYF
>TRBV9|TRBJ2-3
CASSGEGETDTQYF
>TRBV14|TRBJ1-2
CASGRPFYGYTF
>TRBV11-2|TRBJ1-1
CAILQGDNTEAFF
>TRBV6-6|TRBJ1-1
CASSWRTGNTEAFF
>TRBV9|TRBJ2-2
CASSAQPAGPTGELFF
>TRBV30|TRBJ1-6
CAWSVGTGPGALHF
>TRBV12-2|TRBJ1-3
CASRFDRGFSGNTIYF
>TRBV7-2|TRBJ1-2
CASSLQGINYGYTF
>TRBV7-2|TRBJ2-3
CASSLGTISTDTQYF
>TRBV5-1|TRBJ2-7
CASSLGGGRTSYEQYF
>TRBV4-2|TRBJ2-2
CASSKGLAGAKYTGELFF
>TRBV11-2|TRBJ2-1
CASSLMLAGNEQFF
>TRBV4-2|TRBJ2-3
CASSQAQGYTQYF
>TRBV30|TRBJ2-2
CAWSELAGGPFTGELFF
>TRBV7-9|TRBJ1-2
CASSFDAGYTF
>TRBV7-9|TRBJ1-6
CASSLEYGQPNAPLHF
>TRBV5-1|TRBJ1-2
CASSLQFGGGGYGYTF
>TRBV11-2|TRBJ2-1
CASSWGTSGFNEQFF